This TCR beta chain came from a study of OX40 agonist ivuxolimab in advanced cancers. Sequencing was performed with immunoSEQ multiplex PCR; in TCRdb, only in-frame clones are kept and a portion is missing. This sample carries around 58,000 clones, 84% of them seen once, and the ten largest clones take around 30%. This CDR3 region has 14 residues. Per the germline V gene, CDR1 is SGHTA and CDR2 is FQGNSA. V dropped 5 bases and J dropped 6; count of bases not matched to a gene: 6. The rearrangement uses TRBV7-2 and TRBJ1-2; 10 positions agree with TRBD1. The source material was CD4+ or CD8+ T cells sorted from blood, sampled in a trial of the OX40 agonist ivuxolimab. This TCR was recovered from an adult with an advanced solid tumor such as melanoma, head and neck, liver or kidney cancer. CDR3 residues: CASSPKTGGDGYTF. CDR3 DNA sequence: TGTGCCAGCAGCCCCAAGACAGGGGGCGATGGCTACACCTTC.